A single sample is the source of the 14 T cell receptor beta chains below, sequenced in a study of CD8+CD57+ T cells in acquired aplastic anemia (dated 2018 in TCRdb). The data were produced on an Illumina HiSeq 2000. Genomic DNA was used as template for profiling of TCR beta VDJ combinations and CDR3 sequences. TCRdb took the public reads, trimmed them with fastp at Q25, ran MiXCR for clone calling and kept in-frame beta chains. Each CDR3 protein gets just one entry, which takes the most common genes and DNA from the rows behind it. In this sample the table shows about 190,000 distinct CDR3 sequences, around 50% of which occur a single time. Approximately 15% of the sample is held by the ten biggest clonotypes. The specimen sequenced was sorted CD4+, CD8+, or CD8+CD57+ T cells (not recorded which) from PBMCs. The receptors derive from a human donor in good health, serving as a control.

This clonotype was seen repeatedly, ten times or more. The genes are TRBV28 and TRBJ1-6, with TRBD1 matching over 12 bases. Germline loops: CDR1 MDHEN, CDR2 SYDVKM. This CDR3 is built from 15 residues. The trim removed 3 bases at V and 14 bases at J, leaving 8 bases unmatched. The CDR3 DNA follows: TGTGCCAGCAGTTTCTCCGGGACAGGGGGCGCATCCCTCCACTTT. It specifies CASSFSGTGGASLHF.

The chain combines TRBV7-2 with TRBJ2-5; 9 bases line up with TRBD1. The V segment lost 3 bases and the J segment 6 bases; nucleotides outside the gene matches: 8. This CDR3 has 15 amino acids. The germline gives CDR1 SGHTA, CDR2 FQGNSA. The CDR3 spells CASSFRTGEWKTQYF. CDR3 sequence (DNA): TGTGCCAGCAGCTTCCGGACAGGGGAGTGGAAGACCCAGTACTTC.

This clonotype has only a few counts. The CDR3 reads CASSVTGTANSPLHF. Written as DNA, the CDR3 is TGTGCCAGCAGTGTCACCGGGACGGCGAATTCACCCCTCCACTTT. V is TRBV25-1 and J is TRBJ1-6, with D possibly TRBD1 on 5 matching bases. V dropped 4 bases and J dropped 7 bases, with 14 bases sitting between them. Germline CDR1 and CDR2: MGHDK and SYGVNS. The CDR3 extends over 15 amino acids. Filled out from reference TRBV25-1 and TRBJ1-6, the complete variable domain reads EADIYQTPRYLVIGTGKKITLECSQTMGHDKMYWYQQDPGMELHLIHYSYGVNSTEKGDLSSESTVSRIRTEHFPLTLESARPSHTSQYLCASSVTGTANSPLHFGNGTRLTVT.

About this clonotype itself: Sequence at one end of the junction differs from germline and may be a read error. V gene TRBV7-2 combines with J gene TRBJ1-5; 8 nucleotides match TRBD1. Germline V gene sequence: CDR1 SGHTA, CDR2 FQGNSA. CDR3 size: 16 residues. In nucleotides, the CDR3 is TGTGCCAGCAGCCCTGGACAGGGCCACTACAATGAGCCCCAGCATTTT. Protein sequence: CASSPGQGHYNEPQHF.

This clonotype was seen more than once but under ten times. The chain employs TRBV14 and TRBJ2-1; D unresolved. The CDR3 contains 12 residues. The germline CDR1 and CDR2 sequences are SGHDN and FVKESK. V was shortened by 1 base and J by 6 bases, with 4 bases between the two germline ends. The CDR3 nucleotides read TGTGCCAGCAGCCAAGCGATCAATGAGCAGTTCTTC. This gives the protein CASSQAINEQFF.

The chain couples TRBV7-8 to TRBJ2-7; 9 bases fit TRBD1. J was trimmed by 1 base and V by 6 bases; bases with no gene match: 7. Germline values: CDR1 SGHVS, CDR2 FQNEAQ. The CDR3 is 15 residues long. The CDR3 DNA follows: TGTGCCAGCAGTACCCGGACAGGGGAATCCTACGAGCAGTACTTC. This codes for CASSTRTGESYEQYF.

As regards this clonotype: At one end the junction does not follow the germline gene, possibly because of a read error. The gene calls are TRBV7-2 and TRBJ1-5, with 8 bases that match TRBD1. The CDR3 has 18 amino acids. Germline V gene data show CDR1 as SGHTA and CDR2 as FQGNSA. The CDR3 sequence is CASSSGQGAALGSQPQHF. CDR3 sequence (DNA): TGTGCTAGCAGCTCGGGGCAGGGGGCGGCCCTTGGCAGTCAGCCCCAGCATTTT.

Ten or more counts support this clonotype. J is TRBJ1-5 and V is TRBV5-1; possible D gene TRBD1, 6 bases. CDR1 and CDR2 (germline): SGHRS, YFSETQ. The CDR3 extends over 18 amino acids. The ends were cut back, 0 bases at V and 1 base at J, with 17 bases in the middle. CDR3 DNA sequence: TGCGCCAGCAGCTTGGGGGGGACATCAGGAGGGAGCAATCAGCCCCAGCATTTT. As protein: CASSLGGTSGGSNQPQHF.

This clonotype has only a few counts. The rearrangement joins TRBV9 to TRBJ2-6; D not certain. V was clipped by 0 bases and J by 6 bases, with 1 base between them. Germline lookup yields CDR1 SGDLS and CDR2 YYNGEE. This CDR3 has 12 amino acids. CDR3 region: CASSVAANVLTF. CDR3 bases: TGTGCCAGCAGCGTAGCGGCCAACGTCCTGACTTTC. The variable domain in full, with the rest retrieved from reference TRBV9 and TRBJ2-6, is DSGVTQTPKHLITATGQRVTLRCSPRSGDLSVYWYQQSLDQGLQFLIQYYNGEERAKGNILERFSAQQFPDLHSELNLSSLELGDSALYFCASSVAANVLTFGAGSRLTVL.

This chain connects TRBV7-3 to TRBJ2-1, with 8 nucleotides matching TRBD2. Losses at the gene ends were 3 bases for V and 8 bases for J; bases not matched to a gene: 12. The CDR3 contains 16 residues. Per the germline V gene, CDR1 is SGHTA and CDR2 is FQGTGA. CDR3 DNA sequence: TGTGCCAGCAGCTTCGGGGGGGCCCGTAGTAATCATGAGCAGTTCTTC. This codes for CASSFGGARSNHEQFF.

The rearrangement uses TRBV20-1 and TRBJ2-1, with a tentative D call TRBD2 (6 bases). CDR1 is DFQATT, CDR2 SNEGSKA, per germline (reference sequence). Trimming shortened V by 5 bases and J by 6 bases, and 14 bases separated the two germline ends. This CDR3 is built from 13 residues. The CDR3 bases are TGCAGTGCTGGGGACTCCTTATCCAATGAGCAGTTCTTC. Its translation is CSAGDSLSNEQFF.

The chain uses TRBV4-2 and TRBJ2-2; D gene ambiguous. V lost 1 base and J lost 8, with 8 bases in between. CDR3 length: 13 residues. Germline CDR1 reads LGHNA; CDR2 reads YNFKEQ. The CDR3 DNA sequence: TGTGCCAGCAGCCAAGGACCTACAGGGGAGCTGTTTTTT. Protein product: CASSQGPTGELFF.

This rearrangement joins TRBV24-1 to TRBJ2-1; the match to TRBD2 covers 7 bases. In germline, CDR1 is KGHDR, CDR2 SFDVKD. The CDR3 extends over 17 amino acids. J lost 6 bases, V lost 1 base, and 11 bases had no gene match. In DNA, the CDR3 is TGTGCCACCAGTGATTTCCCCGGGACCACGGGGGGCAATGAGCAGTTCTTC. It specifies CATSDFPGTTGGNEQFF.

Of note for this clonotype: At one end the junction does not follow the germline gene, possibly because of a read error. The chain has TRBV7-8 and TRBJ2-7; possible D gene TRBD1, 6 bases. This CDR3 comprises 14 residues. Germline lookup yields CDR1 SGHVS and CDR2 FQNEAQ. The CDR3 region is CASSLGTNTYEQYF. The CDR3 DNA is TGTGCCAGCAGTTTAGGGACAAATACCTACGAGCAGTACTTC. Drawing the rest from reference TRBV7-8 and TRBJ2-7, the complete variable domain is GAGVSQSPRYKVAKRGQDVALRCDPISGHVSLFWYQQALGQGPEFLTYFQNEAQLDKSGLPSDRFFAERPEGSVSTLKIQRTQQEDSAVYLCASSLGTNTYEQYFGPGTRLTVT.